Below, 29 T cell receptor beta chains from the same sample are listed, as sequenced in a study of regulatory T cells in long-lasting Graves disease. According to the study, TCR beta libraries were built with iRepertoire HTBI primers and CDR3-region Arm-PCR. TCRdb recomputed calls from the multiplex PCR reads with MiXCR, one row per CDR3 protein. The table includes roughly 610,000 distinct CDR3 sequences, around 15% detected once. Time point given: newly diagnosed GD, antithyroid drugs for less than 3 months. The TCR library was prepared using RNA isolated from PBMCs. These data were likewise used in another study, on T cells in Graves' hyperthyroidism and ophthalmopathy.

This material consisted of peripheral blood mononuclear cells (PBMCs), taken at new diagnosis, from a patient treated with antithyroid drugs. Receptors originate from a woman under 40 with Graves disease.

This clonotype was counted a single time. This clone may be a read error of a much larger clone one base away. V gene TRBV6-1 combines with J gene TRBJ1-1, with 9 bases matching TRBD1. CDR3 size: 15 residues. Germline assignment: CDR1 MNHNS and CDR2 SASEGT. Here the CDR3 DNA reads TGTGGCAGCAGTGAATATGACAGGGGGGACACTGAAGCTTTCTTT. Its protein product is CGSSEYDRGDTEAFF.

This clonotype was recorded many times. The rearrangement links TRBV2 to TRBJ2-2, with 8 bases matching TRBD1. Germline lookup yields CDR1 SNHLY and CDR2 FYNNEI. The ends lost 3 bases at V and 1 base at J; junction bases unmatched: 7. This CDR3 has 17 amino acids. The CDR3 nucleotides are TGTGCCAGCAGTGAGCGCGGACAGGGCGGGAACACCGGGGAGCTGTTTTTT. Translating it yields CASSERGQGGNTGELFF.

V and J are TRBV5-6 and TRBJ1-2; D remains unclear. Germline V CDR1 and CDR2: SGHDT, YYEEEE. The V gene lost 4 bases and the J gene lost 6 bases, with 13 bases spanning the gap. The CDR3 extends over 13 amino acids. The CDR3 reads CASSPGNPNGYTF. CDR3 DNA sequence: TGTGCCAGCAGCCCGGGAAATCCAAATGGCTACACCTTC.

Many counts were recorded for this clonotype. The gene calls are TRBV2 and TRBJ2-1; possible D gene TRBD1, 5 bases. Germline CDR1 SNHLY, CDR2 FYNNEI. The V end was cut by 6 bases, the J end by 1 base, with 16 bases between. This CDR3 is 16 amino acids long. CDR3 DNA: TGTGCCAGCAGACGAGATGGACAACCGTCCTACAATGAGCAGTTCTTC. This gives the protein CASRRDGQPSYNEQFF.

This clonotype was seen many times. V is TRBV20-1 and J is TRBJ2-2, with 14 bases identical to TRBD2. Per germline, CDR1 DFQATT and CDR2 SNEGSKA (reference sequence). The CDR3 covers 16 residues. Losses at the gene ends were 3 bases for V and 7 bases for J; bases not matched to a gene: 7. In DNA, the CDR3 is TGCAGTGCTAGGGGGGGACTAGCGGGAGTCGACGGGGAGCTGTTTTTT. Amino acid sequence: CSARGGLAGVDGELFF.

The sample holds a few counts of this clonotype. The chain carries TRBV28 and TRBJ2-3; 7 nucleotides agree with TRBD1. Germline V gene data show CDR1 as MDHEN and CDR2 as SYDVKM. The V and J ends lost 3 bases and 5 bases, in that order; junction bases with no gene match: 14. CDR3 length: 17 amino acids. CDR3 DNA: TGTGCCAGCAGTTTCCTTTTCCCCGACAGGGCCATAGATACGCAGTATTTT. As protein: CASSFLFPDRAIDTQYF.

This clonotype has at least ten counts. The chain has TRBV19 and TRBJ2-1, with TRBD1 identical over 8 bases. Germline V gene lookup returns CDR1 LNHDA and CDR2 SQIVND (reference sequence). Losses at the gene ends were 5 bases for V and 6 bases for J; bases not matched to a gene: 6. This CDR3 spans 14 amino acids. The CDR3 protein is CASSGQGEINEQFF. CDR3 sequence (DNA): TGTGCCAGTAGTGGACAGGGTGAAATCAATGAGCAGTTCTTC.

There are a few counts of this clonotype. This sequence joins TRBV4-1 and TRBJ1-4; D possibly corresponds to TRBD1 (5 bases). Germline V gene data show CDR1 as MGHRA and CDR2 as YSYEKL. V was shortened by 4 bases and J by 8 bases, with 11 bases between the two germline ends. The CDR3 totals 13 residues. CDR3 residues: CASSPRQLEKLFF. DNA of the CDR3: TGCGCCAGCAGCCCCCGACAGCTAGAAAAACTGTTTTTT.

In its sample, this clonotype was seen a few times. The V call is TRBV7-9, the J call TRBJ2-5, with D hard to call. Germline values: CDR1 SEHNR, CDR2 FQNEAQ (reference sequence). The V end lost 4 bases, the J end lost 1 base, and 4 bases lay between the germline ends. The CDR3 is made up of 12 amino acids. As DNA, the CDR3 is TGTGCCAGCAGCTCTACCCAAGAGACCCAGTACTTC. Its protein product is CASSSTQETQYF.

The rearrangement uses TRBV7-8 and TRBJ2-7; either TRBD1 or TRBD2 may fit D (5 bases each). The V and J ends lost 4 bases and 2 bases respectively, with 15 bases between them. Germline V gene sequence: CDR1 SGHVS, CDR2 FQNEAQ. The CDR3 covers 15 residues. In DNA form, the CDR3 reads TGTGCCAGCAGCTCCACCGGGACGGCGGCCTACGAGCAGTACTTC. This sequence encodes CASSSTGTAAYEQYF.

About this clonotype itself: Only one base separates this from a far larger clonotype, so it likely reflects a read error. J is TRBJ2-1 and V is TRBV6-1, with a possible D match to TRBD1 (6 bases). This CDR3 comprises 15 residues. Germline CDR1 reads MNHNS; CDR2 reads SASEGT. With 1 base removed from V and 10 bases from J, the gap between germline ends came to 17 bases. CDR3 DNA: TGTGCCAGCAGTGAAGGTACAGACCTTGGGGGCGAGCAGTTCTTC. This encodes CASSEGTDLGGEQFF.

The table lists this clonotype with many counts. The chain carries TRBV6-1 and TRBJ2-5, with 11 bases that match TRBD2. Germline V lookup: CDR1 MNHNS, CDR2 SASEGT. The trim removed 6 bases at V and 2 bases at J, leaving 8 bases unmatched. This CDR3 is 16 amino acids long. The CDR3 protein is CASRGKGLAVQETQYF. Here the CDR3 DNA reads TGTGCCAGCAGGGGCAAGGGACTAGCGGTACAAGAGACCCAGTACTTC.

In this sample, this clonotype turned up many times. The rearrangement links TRBV10-3 to TRBJ1-1; 7 positions agree with TRBD1. CDR1 and CDR2 (germline): ENHRY, SYGVKD. V gave up 6 bases and J gave up 8 bases; unmatched junction bases: 15. This CDR3 is built from 15 residues. In nucleotides, the CDR3 is TGTGCCATCAGGGACCTAGGGACAGCTGACCAAGAAGCTTTCTTT. Protein: CAIRDLGTADQEAFF.

Remarks on this clonotype: A read error may explain this, as a much larger clone is one base away. J is TRBJ2-3 and V is TRBV6-2 or TRBV6-3; D is perhaps TRBD2 (7 bases). Trimming pared 6 bases from V and 6 bases from J, leaving 22 bases between. This CDR3 comprises 16 residues. The germline CDR1 and CDR2 sequences are MNHEY and SVGEGT. The CDR3 spells CASSGTGGRRGDTQYF. The CDR3 region has the DNA TGTGCCAGCAGCGGAACGGGGGGCAGGAGGGGGGATACGCAGTATTTT.

As for this clonotype: One base separates it from a far larger clone, so it is likely a read error. V is TRBV7-9 and J is TRBJ1-4, with 10 bases identical to TRBD1. The CDR3 is 19 amino acids. The V segment lost 4 bases and the J segment 6 bases; nucleotides outside the gene matches: 17. The germline CDR1 and CDR2 sequences are SEHNR and FQNEAQ (reference sequence). This chain's CDR3 is CASSSPRDRGGGTHEKLFF. CDR3 nucleotide sequence: TGTGCCAGCAGCTCTCCCCGGGACAGGGGAGGAGGGACGCATGAAAAACTGTTTTTT.

This clonotype showed up many times. The V gene is TRBV7-2, the J gene TRBJ2-1, with unresolved D. The CDR3 runs to 15 residues. Trimming took off 2 bases at V and 4 bases at J, with 12 bases between the two ends. Germline V gene data show CDR1 as SGHTA and CDR2 as FQGNSA. CDR3 DNA sequence: TGTGCCAGCAGCTTAACCTTTGGGGAATACAATGAGCAGTTCTTC. As protein: CASSLTFGEYNEQFF.

The V gene is TRBV5-1, the J gene TRBJ1-2; D unclear. The CDR3 runs to 13 residues. V gave up 0 bases and J gave up 2 bases, with 5 bases separating them. Germline CDR1 SGHRS, CDR2 YFSETQ. CDR3 loop: CASSLAVNYGYTF. The CDR3 DNA is TGCGCCAGCAGCTTGGCAGTGAACTATGGCTACACCTTC.

This clonotype was counted only a few times. The CDR3, as DNA: TGTGCCATCAGTGGGGGCTACAATGAGCAGTTCTTC. Amino acid sequence: CAISGGYNEQFF. V and J are TRBV10-3 and TRBJ2-1; D ambiguous. The CDR3 is 12 amino acids. The germline gives CDR1 ENHRY, CDR2 SYGVKD. Trimming shortened V by 4 bases and J by 3 bases, and 4 bases separated the two germline ends.

The chain joins TRBV4-1 to TRBJ1-2; D is unclear. Deletions cut 0 bases from V and 13 bases from J, with 9 bases between. From germline, CDR1 is MGHRA and CDR2 YSYEKL. The CDR3 totals 11 residues. The CDR3 protein is CASSQDRWRTF. For the CDR3, the DNA is TGCGCCAGCAGCCAAGATCGATGGCGCACCTTC.

The genes are TRBV20-1 and TRBJ2-7; 8 bases line up with TRBD1. The V and J ends lost 6 bases and 5 bases, in that order; junction bases with no gene match: 6. The CDR3 spans 12 residues. Germline lookup yields CDR1 DFQATT and CDR2 SNEGSKA (reference sequence). The DNA of the CDR3 is TGCAGTGCCCAGGACAGGGCCCACGAGCAGTACTTC. This encodes CSAQDRAHEQYF.

This clonotype was seen many times. J is TRBJ2-7 and V is TRBV28; D may be TRBD2 (7 bases). V was pared by 4 bases and J by 3 bases, with 19 bases between. This CDR3 region has 16 residues. Germline loops: CDR1 MDHEN, CDR2 SYDVKM. Written as DNA, the CDR3 is TGTGCCAGCAGTTCCTACAGGGAAGCGGGGATCTACGAGCAGTACTTC. It yields the protein CASSSYREAGIYEQYF.

The chain combines TRBV24-1 with TRBJ2-3, with 7 bases identical to TRBD2. V trimming: 6 bases; J trimming: 3 bases; junction bases outside the gene matches: 5. The CDR3 has 14 residues. Germline V gives CDR1 KGHDR, CDR2 SFDVKD. CDR3 nucleotide sequence: TGTGCCACCAGTCGGAGGGAGGGAACAGATACGCAGTATTTT. Residues: CATSRREGTDTQYF.

This clonotype was recorded at least ten times. The rearrangement uses TRBV20-1 and TRBJ1-1; D gene uncertain. CDR1 and CDR2 from the germline V gene are DFQATT and SNEGSKA (reference sequence). The CDR3 has 12 amino acids. With 5 bases removed from V and 4 bases from J, the gap between germline ends came to 11 bases. In DNA, the CDR3 is TGCAGTGCTGCAAAGGCGTCCACTGAAGCTTTCTTT. Residues: CSAAKASTEAFF.

In its sample, this clonotype was seen many times. The chain's CDR3 is CASSPQGENTEAFF. DNA of the CDR3: TGTGCCAGCAGCCCACAGGGGGAGAACACTGAAGCTTTCTTT. J is TRBJ1-1 and V is TRBV18, with 8 bases that match TRBD1. The CDR3 has 14 amino acids. V was pared by 8 bases and J by 1 base, with 6 bases of the junction left unmatched. Germline V gives CDR1 KGHSH, CDR2 LQKENI.

This clonotype was detected a few times. This chain uses TRBV3-1 with TRBJ2-2, with D unresolved. Trimming shortened V by 3 bases and J by 3 bases, and 8 bases separated the two germline ends. Germline-derived CDR1 and CDR2 are LGHDT and YNNKEL (reference sequence). This CDR3 spans 14 amino acids. The CDR3 nucleotides are TGTGCCAGCAGCCAGCCAACTTACACCGGGGAGCTGTTTTTT. This translates into CASSQPTYTGELFF.

About this clonotype itself: A read error is possible here, since a much larger clone lies one base away. The chain uses TRBV2 and TRBJ1-1; 7 nucleotides align to TRBD1. The V gene's germline CDR1 is SNHLY and CDR2 FYNNEI. The J segment lost 4 bases and the V segment lost 5 bases, leaving 10 bases of the junction unmatched. The CDR3 consists of 15 residues. CDR3 amino acids: CASSLEQGITTEAFF. The CDR3 nucleotides are TGTGCCAGCAGTTTGGAACAGGGGATAACCACTGAAGCTTTCTTT.

A few counts support this clonotype. The V call is TRBV20-1, the J call TRBJ2-1; TRBD2 agrees at 10 bases. This CDR3 region has 13 residues. V gave up 4 bases and J gave up 7 bases; unmatched junction bases: 4. Germline assignment: CDR1 DFQATT and CDR2 SNEGSKA (reference sequence). CDR3 protein: CSATSGSLNEQFF. The CDR3 DNA reads TGCAGTGCTACTAGCGGGAGTTTAAATGAGCAGTTCTTC.

This clonotype was detected only a few times. The conserved phenylalanine or tryptophan normally closing the CDR3 is absent here, so this likely arose from a read error. This sequence joins TRBV30 and TRBJ1-5; TRBD1 matches 7 bases. CDR1 is GTSNPN and CDR2 is SVGIG in the germline V gene (reference sequence). V lost 1 base to trimming and J lost 4 bases; unmatched junction nucleotides: 10. The CDR3 extends over 16 amino acids. CDR3 DNA sequence: TGTGCCTGGAGTGCCCTCCCGGGACAGTTAAATCAGCCCCAGCATCTT. Translating gives CAWSALPGQLNQPQHL.

This clonotype was observed many times. The V gene is TRBV11-2, the J gene TRBJ2-5; D is ambiguous. The CDR3 spans 14 residues. Germline CDR1 is SGHAT and CDR2 is FQNNGV. Trimming cost V 1 base and J 9 bases, with 15 bases left between them. The CDR3 is CASSLGDTFGAQYF. CDR3 DNA: TGTGCCAGCAGCTTAGGAGACACCTTTGGGGCCCAGTACTTC.